The 24 T cell receptor beta chains given below trace back to one sample, sequenced in a study of blood T cell repertoires in COVID-19. Clones were read by immunoSEQ multiplex PCR, and TCRdb kept only the in-frame ones, dropping some. The profile shows 350,000 to 500,000 clones, nearly 90% of them singletons. Source material: PBMCs or T cells enriched from blood (not recorded which). Receptor source: a woman aged 18-29 years who had been exposed to COVID-19.

V and J are TRBV3-1 (or the pseudogene TRBV3-2) and TRBJ1-4; TRBD1 aligns across 10 bases. This CDR3 is built from 15 residues. J was trimmed by 8 bases and V by 5 bases; bases with no gene match: 8. The V gene's germline CDR1 is LGHDT and CDR2 YNNKEL (reference sequence). The CDR3 nucleotides are TGTGCCAGCAGCAATACCGGACAGGGGGGAGAAAAACTGTTTTTT. Protein: CASSNTGQGGEKLFF.

The chain uses TRBV25-1 and TRBJ2-7, with no clear D. With 7 bases removed from V and 6 bases from J, the gap between germline ends came to 10 bases. This CDR3 is built from 11 residues. Per the germline V gene, CDR1 is MGHDK and CDR2 is SYGVNS. As DNA, the CDR3 is TGTGCCAGCACAGTTGGTCTCGAGCAGTACTTC. It codes for CASTVGLEQYF.

The genes are TRBV15 and TRBJ1-2; 7 nucleotides agree with TRBD1. The germline V gene encodes CDR1 LNHNV and CDR2 YYDKDF (reference sequence). V was pared by 3 bases and J by 8 bases, with 9 bases of the junction left unmatched. The CDR3 spans 14 residues. CDR3 region: CATSRDPQGEGYTF. CDR3 sequence (DNA): TGTGCCACCAGCAGGGATCCCCAGGGGGAAGGCTACACCTTC. Supplemented by reference TRBV15 and TRBJ1-2, the full variable domain reads DAMVIQNPRYQVTQFGKPVTLSCSQTLNHNVMYWYQQKSSQAPKLLFHYYDKDFNNEADTPDNFQSRRPNTSFCFLDIRSPGLGDTAMYLCATSRDPQGEGYTFGSGTRLTVV.

V and J are TRBV28 and TRBJ2-1, with TRBD2 matching 7 bases. Germline V CDR1 and CDR2: MDHEN, SYDVKM. This CDR3 is built from 14 residues. After removal of 5 bases from V and 7 bases from J, the junction contained 8 bases not matched to a gene. CDR3: CASSLADYINEQFF. CDR3 in DNA: TGTGCCAGCAGTCTAGCGGACTACATAAATGAGCAGTTCTTC.

This clone was seen a handful of times. V gene TRBV16 combines with J gene TRBJ2-7, with a weak D call TRBD1 (5 bases). CDR3 length: 12 residues. Germline V lookup: CDR1 KGHSY, CDR2 FQNENV. Trimming took off 4 bases at V and 6 bases at J, with 10 bases between the two ends. Written as DNA, the CDR3 is TGTGCCAGCAGCCCCCAAGGGGCCGAGCAGTACTTC. Translating gives CASSPQGAEQYF.

The chain employs TRBV5-1 and TRBJ2-1; 13 positions match TRBD2. The CDR3 has 16 amino acids. The V gene's germline CDR1 is SGHRS and CDR2 YFSETQ. The ends lost 5 bases at V and 0 bases at J; junction bases unmatched: 2. The CDR3 nucleotides read TGCGCCAGCAGTACTAGCGGGAGGGACTCCTACAATGAGCAGTTCTTC. This encodes CASSTSGRDSYNEQFF.

The V call is TRBV24-1, the J call TRBJ2-3, with TRBD2 identical over 16 bases. The V gene end was trimmed by 3 bases and the J gene end by 5 bases; junction bases not matched to a gene: 10. Germline V gene data show CDR1 as KGHDR and CDR2 as SFDVKD. CDR3 size: 19 residues. CDR3 protein: CATSDPGTSGRAFGDTQYF. The CDR3 coding sequence is TGTGCCACCAGTGATCCCGGGACTAGCGGGAGGGCCTTCGGAGATACGCAGTATTTT.

The genes are TRBV6-5 and TRBJ2-3, with D possibly TRBD1 on 7 matching bases. The V gene lost 8 bases and the J gene lost 12 bases, with 24 bases spanning the gap. CDR1 is MNHEY, CDR2 SVGAGI, per germline. There are 14 residues in the CDR3. The chain's CDR3 is CASSLALGTADQYF. CDR3 nucleotides: TGTGCCAGCTCCCTAGCGCTGGGGACAGCAGATCAGTATTTT.

The genes are TRBV18 and TRBJ1-5, with 7 bases aligning to TRBD1. V lost 4 bases and J lost 4; bases outside the gene matches: 10. The CDR3 covers 16 residues. Germline V gene sequence: CDR1 KGHSH, CDR2 LQKENI. CDR3 bases: TGTGCCAGCTCACTAGACGGACAGGTAGCTAATCAGCCCCAGCATTTT. The encoded protein is CASSLDGQVANQPQHF.

This clone was recorded only once. V is TRBV27 and J is TRBJ1-1; no clear D gene. Germline lookup yields CDR1 MNHEY and CDR2 SMNVEV (reference sequence). Trimming took 1 base from V and 4 from J, leaving 13 bases between them. The length of the CDR3 is 15 residues. This chain's CDR3 is CASSLYPTVVTEAFF. CDR3 DNA: TGTGCCAGCAGTTTATACCCCACAGTCGTCACTGAAGCTTTCTTT.

The chain has TRBV18 and TRBJ2-5; 8 nucleotides line up with TRBD2. Trimming at V came to 4 bases and at J to 2 bases, leaving 6 bases not matched to a gene. Germline lookup yields CDR1 KGHSH and CDR2 LQKENI. The CDR3 loop spans 15 amino acids. Here the CDR3 reads CASSLTSGYQETQYF. The CDR3 DNA follows: TGTGCCAGCTCACTTACTAGCGGTTATCAAGAGACCCAGTACTTC.

The chain recombines TRBV7-2 with TRBJ2-5; 10 bases line up with TRBD2. Germline values: CDR1 SGHTA, CDR2 FQGNSA. The CDR3 is 15 residues long. With 2 bases clipped from V and 4 bases from J, the junction kept 4 bases outside the gene matches. The CDR3 region is CASSLSTSGAETQYF. Written as DNA, the CDR3 is TGTGCCAGCAGCTTAAGTACTAGCGGGGCAGAGACCCAGTACTTC.

This chain uses TRBV12-3 or TRBV12-4 with TRBJ1-1, with no clear D. Trimming cost V 5 bases and J 5 bases, with 9 bases left between them. CDR3 length equals 12 residues. The CDR3 nucleotides read TGTGCCAGCAGTGTCGGGTGGACTGAAGCTTTCTTT. This encodes CASSVGWTEAFF.

The chain recombines TRBV19 with TRBJ2-7, with a weak D call TRBD1 (7 bases). The CDR3 consists of 14 residues. The germline V gene encodes CDR1 LNHDA and CDR2 SQIVND (reference sequence). Trimming removed 6 bases at V and 5 bases at J, with 17 bases between. CDR3 in DNA: TGTGCCAGTAGACTCCAGGGGGGCATCGACGAGCAGTACTTC. This encodes CASRLQGGIDEQYF. Together with reference TRBV19 and TRBJ2-7, the CDR3 gives the full variable domain: DGGITQSPKYLFRKEGQNVTLSCEQNLNHDAMYWYRQDPGQGLRLIYYSQIVNDFQKGDIAEGYSVSREKKESFPLTVTSAQKNPTAFYLCASRLQGGIDEQYFGPGTRLTVT.

The chain uses TRBV7-9 and TRBJ1-4, with no clear D. Germline V gene data show CDR1 as SEHNR and CDR2 as FQNEAQ (reference sequence). V gave up 3 bases and J gave up 6 bases, with 14 bases separating them. CDR3 length: 15 amino acids. The CDR3 region has the DNA TGTGCCAGCAGCTTTTATGGCCAACAAGATGAAAAACTGTTTTTT. Amino acids: CASSFYGQQDEKLFF.

The CDR3 protein is CATSGRSDRGNYEQYF. CDR3 coding DNA: TGTGCCACCAGCGGTAGATCAGACAGGGGAAACTACGAGCAGTACTTC. The chain recombines TRBV15 with TRBJ2-7; 8 nucleotides agree with TRBD1. Unmatched junction bases numbered 12, after V lost 5 bases and J lost 3 bases. The CDR3 loop spans 16 amino acids. Germline CDR1 is LNHNV and CDR2 is YYDKDF (reference sequence).

V is TRBV28 and J is TRBJ1-1; 8 nucleotides agree with TRBD1. The CDR3 consists of 16 residues. The germline V gene has CDR1 MDHEN and CDR2 SYDVKM. V lost 3 bases to trimming and J lost 1 base; unmatched junction nucleotides: 7. CDR3 DNA sequence: TGTGCCAGCAGTTTCCGCCCAGGGGGCAAGAACACTGAAGCTTTCTTT. Translating it yields CASSFRPGGKNTEAFF. The full variable domain, with the rest looked up from reference TRBV28 and TRBJ1-1, is DVKVTQSSRYLVKRTGEKVFLECVQDMDHENMFWYRQDPGLGLRLIYFSYDVKMKEKGDIPEGYSVSREKKERFSLILESASTNQTSMYLCASSFRPGGKNTEAFFGQGTRLTVV.

The rearrangement uses TRBV5-1 and TRBJ1-2; D is unclear. The CDR3 is 12 residues long. The germline gives CDR1 SGHRS, CDR2 YFSETQ. Trimming left V 2 bases short and J 7 bases short, with 9 bases between. In DNA form, the CDR3 reads TGCGCCAGCAGCTTTTCACCCAGTGGCTACACCTTC. It translates to CASSFSPSGYTF.

The V call is TRBV6-2 or TRBV6-3, the J call TRBJ2-1, with 9 bases that match TRBD2. CDR3 length equals 16 residues. Germline CDR1 and CDR2: MNHEY and SVGEGT. Trimming cost V 0 bases and J 4 bases; bases outside gene matches: 4. For the CDR3, the DNA is TGTGCCAGCAGTTACTCTTATAGCGGGGGTTACAATGAGCAGTTCTTC. The encoded protein is CASSYSYSGGYNEQFF.

The genes are TRBV27 and TRBJ1-5; 12 bases fit TRBD1. Germline V gene sequence: CDR1 MNHEY, CDR2 SMNVEV (reference sequence). CDR3 length equals 17 residues. Trimming took 4 bases from V and 7 from J; bases not matched to a gene: 11. CDR3 sequence: CASSSGTGGPRWQPQHF. CDR3 sequence (DNA): TGTGCCAGCAGTTCCGGGACAGGGGGCCCTCGCTGGCAGCCCCAGCATTTT.

The chain combines TRBV3-1 (or the pseudogene TRBV3-2) with TRBJ1-2, with D perhaps TRBD1 (6 bases). The germline CDR1 and CDR2 sequences are LGHDT and YNNKEL (reference sequence). The CDR3 extends over 14 amino acids. V gave up 0 bases and J gave up 1 base, with 6 bases separating them. The CDR3 loop is CASSQEDSNYGYTF. The CDR3 nucleotides read TGTGCCAGCAGCCAAGAGGACAGTAACTATGGCTACACCTTC.

The V gene is TRBV3-1 (or the pseudogene TRBV3-2), the J gene TRBJ1-5; D remains unclear. The ends were cut back, 4 bases at V and 6 bases at J, with 16 bases in the middle. CDR1 is LGHDT and CDR2 is YNNKEL in the germline V gene (reference sequence). The CDR3 has 15 amino acids. In nucleotides, the CDR3 is TGTGCCAGCAGCCGACGATCCGGGGAGGGTCAGCCCCAGCATTTT. It translates to CASSRRSGEGQPQHF.

There are a few counts of this clone. The chain is built from TRBV29-1 and TRBJ1-1; a weak D match, TRBD1 (5 bases). Germline V lookup: CDR1 SQVTM, CDR2 ANQGSEA. Trimming cost V 4 bases and J 3 bases, with 9 bases left between them. The CDR3 is made up of 12 amino acids. The CDR3 DNA sequence: TGCAGCGTTGGCGCCAGGGACACTGAAGCTTTCTTT. Protein: CSVGARDTEAFF.

This clone occurred a few times. V is TRBV7-9 and J is TRBJ1-1, with D uncertain. CDR3 length: 16 amino acids. Looked up from germline, CDR1 is SEHNR and CDR2 is FQNEAQ (reference sequence). Trimming stripped 0 bases from V and 0 bases from J, with 11 bases between. CDR3 loop: CASSLAVGGLNTEAFF. The CDR3 nucleotides read TGTGCCAGCAGCTTAGCGGTAGGCGGATTGAACACTGAAGCTTTCTTT.